The sequence of this TCR beta chain was determined in a study of blood T cells in healthy people across ages. Overall study findings and caveats: Any conclusive comparison of naive versus antigen-experienced cells was prevented by using unsorted PBMCs.

Germline CDR1 reads SGHTA; CDR2 reads FQGNSA. Trimming removed 1 base from V and 3 bases from J, with 10 bases in between. The CDR3 has 14 amino acids. As concerns this clonotype: As yet, its antigen is unknown.

Through a sample-barcoded 5' primer and a J-beta primer mix, a second PCR was run for roughly 7 to 12 cycles. TCRdb re-called the 5' RACE reads through MiXCR, storing one row per CDR3 protein. The data show more than 700,000 distinct CDR3 sequences, less than 60% seen once. The receptor was isolated from an elderly man in good health. The specimen was blood. The chain combines TRBV7-2 with TRBJ2-7, with D perhaps TRBD2 (6 bases). The CDR3 bases are TGTGCCAGCAGCTTAGAGTTCGGGGGCTACGAGCAGTACTTC. This translates into CASSLEFGGYEQYF.